This is a list of T cell receptor beta chains from one sample in a study of human T cells and chemical hapten exposure. Each CDR3 protein is one row after TCRdb ran MiXCR on the RACE reads. The repertoire consists of just over 350,000 distinct CDR3 sequences, with around 6% occurring once and the leading ten covering over 5.5%. The sample here was whole blood, taken in connection with sensitization to the hapten diphenylcyclopropenone (DPC). Receptors originate from a woman aged 18-35 years with alopecia areata. Some clones in this sample may be carry-over from other donors' samples. Both conserved end residues are part of each CDR3. Fields, in order: V gene, J gene, clone size, D gene, CDR3 protein, CDR3 DNA. The D gene is left open where the match is weak. Size values are once, few and many counts, or a class for expanded clones, and some rows have none.

v_call: TRBV7-2
j_call: TRBJ1-6
clone_size: many
d_call: NA
cdr3_aa: CASSTQSDYNSPLHF
cdr3_nt: TGTGCCAGCAGCACCCAGAGTGACTATAATTCACCCCTCCACTTT

v_call: TRBV10-3
j_call: TRBJ1-6
clone_size: many
d_call: TRBD1
cdr3_aa: CAISGTGDTNSPLHF
cdr3_nt: TGTGCCATCAGTGGGACAGGGGATACCAATTCACCCCTCCACTTT

v_call: TRBV6-2/TRBV6-3
j_call: TRBJ1-2
clone_size: many
d_call: TRBD1
cdr3_aa: CASSHRTGQYGYTF
cdr3_nt: TGTGCCAGCAGTCACCGGACAGGGCAGTATGGCTACACCTTC

v_call: TRBV5-6
j_call: TRBJ1-2
clone_size: NA
d_call: TRBD1
cdr3_aa: CASSGTGVENYGYTF
cdr3_nt: TGTGCCAGCAGCGGGACAGGGGTTGAGAACTATGGCTACACCTTC

v_call: TRBV4-3
j_call: TRBJ2-5
clone_size: NA
d_call: TRBD2
cdr3_aa: CASSQAPSGATLEETQYF
cdr3_nt: TGCGCCAGCAGCCAAGCCCCTAGCGGAGCAACGCTTGAGGAGACCCAGTACTTC

v_call: TRBV18
j_call: TRBJ1-4
clone_size: many
d_call: NA
cdr3_aa: CASSPTIGTNEKLFF
cdr3_nt: TGTGCCAGCTCACCAACTATCGGGACAAATGAAAAACTGTTTTTT

v_call: TRBV6-1
j_call: TRBJ2-3
clone_size: few
d_call: TRBD2
cdr3_aa: CASSEQRGGPDTQYF
cdr3_nt: TGTGCCAGCAGTGAACAGCGGGGGGGCCCCGATACGCAGTATTTT

v_call: TRBV11-2
j_call: TRBJ2-1
clone_size: many
d_call: TRBD2
cdr3_aa: CASGSRAGGSVDNEQFF
cdr3_nt: TGTGCCAGCGGATCTAGGGCGGGGGGGTCCGTAGACAATGAGCAGTTCTTC

v_call: TRBV7-2
j_call: TRBJ1-4
clone_size: NA
d_call: NA
cdr3_aa: CASSKGRINEKLFF
cdr3_nt: TGTGCCAGCAGCAAGGGACGGATTAATGAAAAACTGTTTTTT

v_call: TRBV5-5
j_call: TRBJ2-7
clone_size: medium-sized
d_call: NA
cdr3_aa: CASSFIPGNEQYF
cdr3_nt: TGTGCCAGCAGCTTTATCCCCGGGAACGAGCAGTACTTC

v_call: TRBV29-1
j_call: TRBJ2-7
clone_size: few
d_call: TRBD2
cdr3_aa: CSVGGTSGVAYEQYF
cdr3_nt: TGCAGCGTTGGTGGGACTAGCGGGGTGGCCTACGAGCAGTACTTC

v_call: TRBV12-3/TRBV12-4
j_call: TRBJ2-3
clone_size: many
d_call: TRBD1
cdr3_aa: CASSSGQGNTDTQYF
cdr3_nt: TGTGCCAGCAGTTCAGGACAGGGAAACACAGATACGCAGTATTTT

v_call: TRBV5-1
j_call: TRBJ2-3
clone_size: NA
d_call: NA
cdr3_aa: CASSSRRDADTQYF
cdr3_nt: TGCGCCAGCAGCTCCAGAAGGGACGCAGATACGCAGTATTTT

v_call: TRBV29-1
j_call: TRBJ2-6
clone_size: many
d_call: TRBD1
cdr3_aa: CSTYRGSGANVLTF
cdr3_nt: TGCAGCACCTACAGGGGCTCTGGGGCCAACGTCCTGACTTTC

v_call: TRBV12-3/TRBV12-4
j_call: TRBJ2-7
clone_size: many
d_call: TRBD2
cdr3_aa: CASRPSGGMDEQYF
cdr3_nt: TGTGCCAGCCGCCCTAGCGGGGGGATGGACGAGCAGTACTTC

v_call: TRBV4-2
j_call: TRBJ2-7
clone_size: few
d_call: NA
cdr3_aa: CASSQDWGSYEQYF
cdr3_nt: TGTGCCAGCAGCCAAGATTGGGGGTCCTACGAGCAGTACTTC

v_call: TRBV13
j_call: TRBJ1-4
clone_size: few
d_call: TRBD1
cdr3_aa: CASSSGQGPEKLFF
cdr3_nt: TGTGCCAGCAGCTCGGGACAGGGTCCCGAAAAACTGTTTTTT

v_call: TRBV7-9
j_call: TRBJ1-6
clone_size: many
d_call: TRBD1
cdr3_aa: CASSYTGQGSSPLHF
cdr3_nt: TGTGCCAGCAGCTATACAGGACAGGGGTCTTCACCCCTCCACTTT

v_call: TRBV6-2/TRBV6-3
j_call: TRBJ2-7
clone_size: many
d_call: TRBD2
cdr3_aa: CASSPIGAGAYEQYF
cdr3_nt: TGTGCCAGCAGTCCGATCGGAGCGGGGGCCTACGAGCAGTACTTC

v_call: TRBV10-3
j_call: TRBJ2-7
clone_size: few
d_call: NA
cdr3_aa: CAIRSEAKFTYEQYF
cdr3_nt: TGTGCCATCAGGTCCGAGGCCAAATTTACCTACGAGCAGTACTTC

v_call: TRBV20-1
j_call: TRBJ2-4
clone_size: many
d_call: TRBD1
cdr3_aa: CSAKQDRGAKNIQYF
cdr3_nt: TGCAGTGCTAAACAGGACAGGGGAGCCAAAAACATTCAGTACTTC

v_call: TRBV20-1
j_call: TRBJ1-2
clone_size: few
d_call: NA
cdr3_aa: CSARAAGRNYGYTF
cdr3_nt: TGCAGTGCTAGAGCGGCAGGGCGCAACTATGGCTACACCTTC